The 24 T cell receptor beta chains presented below share a single source sample, sequenced in a study of CD8 T cells in Susac syndrome. Random hexamers served to reverse transcribe about 0.45 to 1 ug RNA. One entry per CDR3 protein, called by TCRdb with MiXCR from the immunoSEQ multiplex PCR reads. Seen here are over 150,000 distinct CDR3 sequences, just under 95% observed once, and the top ten hold 0.099%. Input material: CD4+ T cells from PBMCs. The origin of the receptors is a human donor with Susac syndrome.

The rearrangement joins TRBV30 to TRBJ1-5; 7 nucleotides line up with TRBD1. The ends lost 2 bases at V and 4 bases at J; junction bases unmatched: 2. Per the germline V gene, CDR1 is GTSNPN and CDR2 is SVGIG (reference sequence). This CDR3 region has 13 residues. CDR3 protein: CAWSLQGNQPQHF. The CDR3 coding sequence is TGTGCCTGGAGTCTACAGGGGAATCAGCCCCAGCATTTT.

The chain uses TRBV3-1 and TRBJ2-3; tentative D call: TRBD1 (6 bases). Between the trimmed V and J ends, which lost 2 bases and 8 bases, there was a span of 17 bases. The CDR3 covers 15 residues. Germline-derived CDR1 and CDR2 are LGHDT and YNNKEL (reference sequence). The CDR3 bases are TGTGCCAGCAGCCAATACATCCCTCAGGGGACTACGCAGTATTTT. Protein sequence: CASSQYIPQGTTQYF.

The chain joins TRBV20-1 to TRBJ2-7; D is unclear. CDR3 length: 14 residues. V lost 6 bases, J lost 5 bases, and 20 bases lay in between. From germline, CDR1 is DFQATT and CDR2 SNEGSKA (reference sequence). The CDR3 loop reads CSAITPPETNEQYF. The DNA for the CDR3 is TGCAGTGCAATAACTCCTCCGGAGACCAACGAGCAGTACTTC.

The chain is built from TRBV19 and TRBJ1-5; no definite D call. Deletions cut 3 bases from V and 2 bases from J, with 11 bases between. The CDR3 consists of 15 residues. Germline-derived CDR1 and CDR2 are LNHDA and SQIVND (reference sequence). The CDR3 spells CASSIEGYGNQPQHF. The CDR3 nucleotides read TGTGCCAGTAGTATCGAGGGTTATGGCAATCAGCCCCAGCATTTT.

The genes are TRBV7-8 and TRBJ2-3, with D unresolved. The V end was cut by 6 bases, the J end by 2 bases, with 9 bases between. The germline CDR1 and CDR2 sequences are SGHVS and FQNEAQ. The CDR3 extends over 13 amino acids. The CDR3 spells CASSFSTTDTQYF. The CDR3 DNA follows: TGTGCCAGCAGTTTCTCGACCACAGATACGCAGTATTTT.

This clonotype was observed once. The J gene is TRBJ1-1, the V gene TRBV29-1; the D is unclear. V was cut by 3 bases and J by 5 bases, with 13 bases left in between. The CDR3 sequence is 13 residues long. Germline values: CDR1 SQVTM, CDR2 ANQGSEA. The CDR3 here is CSVEVLAGTEAFF. CDR3 bases: TGCAGCGTTGAGGTCCTGGCGGGGACTGAAGCTTTCTTT.

The V and J genes are TRBV7-2 and TRBJ2-7; no definite D call. From germline, CDR1 is SGHTA and CDR2 FQGNSA. Trimming removed 5 bases from V and 4 bases from J, with 6 bases in between. This CDR3 is 11 amino acids long. The CDR3 sequence: CASSVEYEQYF. CDR3 DNA: TGTGCCAGCAGCGTCGAGTACGAGCAGTACTTC.

The chain employs TRBV18 and TRBJ2-3; no firm D call. Between the trimmed V and J ends, which lost 6 bases and 3 bases, there was a span of 10 bases. The length of the CDR3 is 13 residues. The germline CDR1 and CDR2 sequences are KGHSH and LQKENI. The CDR3 nucleotides read TGTGCCAGCTCTGCCGACAAAACAGATACGCAGTATTTT. Translation: CASSADKTDTQYF.

The CDR3 sequence is CASSVKQGITGGYTF. CDR3 sequence (DNA): TGTGCCAGCAGCGTAAAACAGGGAATCACTGGTGGCTACACCTTC. V and J are TRBV12-3 or TRBV12-4 and TRBJ1-2; a possible D gene is TRBD1 (6 bases). The CDR3 consists of 15 residues. V was cut by 6 bases and J by 7 bases, with 21 bases left in between.

The chain has TRBV5-4 and TRBJ2-4; D is possibly TRBD1 or TRBD2 (5 bases each). Germline V CDR1 and CDR2: SGHNT, YYREEE (reference sequence). The CDR3 totals 16 residues. The V gene lost 4 bases and the J gene lost 1 base, with 15 bases spanning the gap. The CDR3 is CASSRKGDRAKNIQYF. CDR3 DNA sequence: TGTGCCAGCAGCAGAAAAGGGGACCGGGCCAAAAACATTCAGTACTTC.

This clonotype was detected once. The chain uses TRBV4-2 and TRBJ2-2; perhaps TRBD2 as D (7 bases). Per the germline V gene, CDR1 is LGHNA and CDR2 is YNFKEQ. The V end lost 3 bases, the J end lost 0 bases, and 17 bases lay between the germline ends. There are 18 residues in the CDR3. The CDR3: CASSQPSGTLSNTGELFF. For the CDR3, the DNA is TGTGCCAGCAGCCAGCCCAGCGGGACACTATCGAACACCGGGGAGCTGTTTTTT.

The chain carries TRBV5-1 and TRBJ1-2; D call uncertain. V lost 5 bases to trimming and J lost 7 bases, with 12 bases between them. Germline values: CDR1 SGHRS, CDR2 YFSETQ. This CDR3 spans 12 amino acids. The CDR3 loop is CASRELEGGYTF. As DNA, the CDR3 is TGCGCCAGCAGGGAGCTGGAGGGTGGCTACACCTTC.

This clonotype was found a few times. The rearrangement uses TRBV11-3 and TRBJ2-3; 10 bases fit TRBD1. Germline trimming cut 5 bases from V and 3 bases from J; bases unmatched to any gene: 5. The CDR3 is 15 residues long. Looked up from germline, CDR1 is SGHNT and CDR2 is YENEEA. CDR3 nucleotide sequence: TGTGCCAGCAGCCAGGGACAGGGGAGAACAGATACGCAGTATTTT. Its translation: CASSQGQGRTDTQYF.

The V gene is TRBV23-1, the J gene TRBJ1-1, with D perhaps matching TRBD1 (5 bases). TRBV23-1 is assigned to the ORF class and has an uncertain function. This CDR3 has 15 amino acids. Trimming cost V 0 bases and J 5 bases, with 13 bases left between them. The CDR3 loop is CASSQSRRGRTEAFF. DNA for the CDR3: TGCGCCAGCAGTCAATCGAGAAGGGGCCGAACTGAAGCTTTCTTT.

The chain employs TRBV7-2 and TRBJ2-6; D not resolved. The CDR3 consists of 15 residues. Germline V CDR1 and CDR2: SGHTA, FQGNSA. Between the trimmed V and J ends, which lost 5 bases and 4 bases, there was a span of 12 bases. CDR3 in amino acids: CASSPQITGANVLTF. The CDR3 nucleotides are TGTGCCAGCAGCCCACAGATTACAGGGGCCAACGTCCTGACTTTC.

This chain joins TRBV28 and TRBJ1-5, with a possible D match to TRBD1 (5 bases). The germline V gene has CDR1 MDHEN and CDR2 SYDVKM. V was shortened by 6 bases and J by 7 bases, with 16 bases between the two germline ends. The CDR3 loop spans 14 amino acids. CDR3 DNA sequence: TGTGCCAGCAGGGGGAGAGGGGCCCGCCAGCCCCAGCATTTT. Residues: CASRGRGARQPQHF.

The genes are TRBV6-1 and TRBJ2-1, with 12 positions matching TRBD2. Germline loops: CDR1 MNHNS, CDR2 SASEGT. V lost 6 bases, J lost 8 bases, and 26 bases stayed unmatched. CDR3 length: 21 amino acids. This CDR3 is CASRRSNEASGRVLFIDEQFF. The CDR3 DNA follows: TGTGCCAGCAGACGCTCGAACGAGGCTAGCGGGAGGGTATTGTTTATAGATGAGCAGTTCTTC.

The chain combines TRBV5-4 with TRBJ2-7; tentatively, D is TRBD2 (5 bases). V lost 3 bases and J 2 bases, leaving 9 bases between the germline ends. The CDR3 covers 13 residues. CDR1 SGHNT and CDR2 YYREEE come from the germline V gene (reference sequence). In DNA, the CDR3 is TGTGCCAGCAGCTCGAGCGGAGCCTACGAGCAGTACTTC. Encoded protein: CASSSSGAYEQYF.

DNA of the CDR3: TGTGCCAGCAGCCAAGAAATTCGGGTCAAAGCTTTCTTT. Translated, it gives CASSQEIRVKAFF. V gene TRBV4-2 combines with J gene TRBJ1-1, with D hard to call. The CDR3 consists of 13 residues. V was shortened by 0 bases and J by 9 bases, with 11 bases between the two germline ends. CDR1 is LGHNA and CDR2 is YNFKEQ in the germline V gene.

The chain employs TRBV29-1 and TRBJ1-2; 7 nucleotides align to TRBD1. V lost 5 bases and J lost 2; bases outside the gene matches: 14. CDR3 length: 16 residues. Germline lookup yields CDR1 SQVTM and CDR2 ANQGSEA. The CDR3 sequence is CSVRWDRRARNYGYTF. As DNA, the CDR3 is TGCAGCGTTCGATGGGACAGAAGGGCCAGAAACTATGGCTACACCTTC.

The chain combines TRBV20-1 with TRBJ1-2; a weak D match, TRBD1 (5 bases). V gave up 0 bases and J gave up 8 bases, with 13 bases separating them. The CDR3 consists of 13 residues. CDR1 is DFQATT, CDR2 SNEGSKA, per germline (reference sequence). The CDR3 is CSAREGGRDGYTF. The CDR3 DNA sequence: TGCAGTGCTAGAGAGGGTGGGAGGGACGGCTACACCTTC.

V usage is TRBV5-4 and J usage is TRBJ2-3; 9 bases match TRBD2. The germline CDR1 and CDR2 sequences are SGHNT and YYREEE (reference sequence). V was clipped by 4 bases and J by 4 bases; unmatched bases: 7. The CDR3 length is 15 residues. The CDR3 reads CASSGAGGSADTQYF. The CDR3 DNA is TGTGCCAGCAGCGGAGCGGGGGGTAGCGCAGATACGCAGTATTTT. Filled out from reference TRBV5-4 and TRBJ2-3, the complete variable domain reads ETGVTQSPTHLIKTRGQQVTLRCSSQSGHNTVSWYQQALGQGPQFIFQYYREEENGRGNFPPRFSGLQFPNYSSELNVNALELDDSALYLCASSGAGGSADTQYFGPGTRLTVL.

In DNA form, the CDR3 reads TGTGCCAGCCGAGAGCGGTCCCGCTCCTACGAGCAGTACTTC. Residues: CASRERSRSYEQYF. The genes are TRBV6-5 and TRBJ2-7; the D gene is possibly TRBD2 (5 bases). The CDR3 has 14 residues. The V and J ends lost 8 bases and 0 bases respectively, with 14 bases between them. Germline CDR1 reads MNHEY; CDR2 reads SVGAGI.

This clonotype has only one observation. The chain recombines TRBV4-2 with TRBJ1-5, with TRBD1 identical over 8 bases. Germline lookup yields CDR1 LGHNA and CDR2 YNFKEQ. J lost 7 bases, V lost 2 bases, and 7 bases had no gene match. This CDR3 spans 15 amino acids. DNA of the CDR3: TGTGCCAGCAGCCAAAGCGCAGGGGGCAGGCAGCCCCAGCATTTT. As protein: CASSQSAGGRQPQHF.